Below are 16 T cell receptor beta chains sequenced from a single sample in a study of molecular identifiers for immune sequencing clone quantification. TCRdb independently ran MiXCR on the PCR reads; one entry per CDR3 protein. Of tens of thousands of distinct CDR3 sequences in the sample, roughly 19% were seen once. Sequencing was done on a sample of naive CD8+ T cells from blood, with Jurkat cell RNA spiked in. Subset defined: FACS-sorted CD8+CD4-CCR7+CD45RA+ naive T cells. These receptors were collected from a human donor in good health. Some libraries in this study had Jurkat cell RNA spiked in.

This clonotype was seen ten or more times. This chain joins TRBV5-6 and TRBJ1-1, with D hard to call. V was cut by 4 bases and J by 0 bases, with 7 bases left in between. The CDR3 covers 13 residues. From germline, CDR1 is SGHDT and CDR2 YYEEEE. The CDR3 here is CASSPTMNTEAFF. CDR3 DNA sequence: TGTGCCAGCAGCCCTACGATGAACACTGAAGCTTTCTTT.

V and J are TRBV29-1 and TRBJ1-1; TRBD1 might be the D (5 bases). Germline V CDR1 and CDR2: SQVTM, ANQGSEA. This CDR3 has 16 residues. V was shortened by 3 bases and J by 5 bases, with 22 bases between the two germline ends. Here the CDR3 reads CSVDSQGPYERTEAFF. The CDR3 nucleotides read TGCAGCGTTGATAGCCAGGGTCCGTACGAGAGGACTGAAGCTTTCTTT.

The chain recombines TRBV7-9 with TRBJ2-7; TRBD1 matches 7 bases. Germline trimming cut 6 bases from V and 6 bases from J; bases unmatched to any gene: 2. This CDR3 is built from 11 residues. Per germline, CDR1 SEHNR and CDR2 FQNEAQ (reference sequence). CDR3 nucleotides: TGTGCCAGCAGAGGGGGCGTCGAGCAGTACTTC. Translating gives CASRGGVEQYF.

With respect to this clonotype: This sequence may be a read error, since a much larger clone differs from it by one base. The CDR3 does not close with the conserved phenylalanine or tryptophan, likely indicating a read error. The chain has TRBV12-3 or TRBV12-4 and TRBJ1-1; D remains ambiguous. The CDR3 runs 11 residues. Trimming removed 5 bases at V and 4 bases at J, with 5 bases between. The CDR3 region has the DNA TGTGCCAGCAGTAGTAGCACTGAAGCTTTCTCT. It is translated as CASSSSTEAFS.

The V gene is TRBV24-1, the J gene TRBJ2-1; 9 bases map to TRBD1. This CDR3 is built from 16 residues. Germline V gives CDR1 KGHDR, CDR2 SFDVKD. V lost 4 bases, J lost 3 bases, and 6 bases stayed unmatched. The CDR3 bases are TGTGCCACCAGTGACCTTCCGGGACAGGGCTACAATGAGCAGTTCTTC. Its protein is CATSDLPGQGYNEQFF.

At least ten counts were recorded for this clonotype. J is TRBJ2-2 and V is TRBV12-3 or TRBV12-4; D may be TRBD1 (5 bases). This CDR3 has 14 residues. With 3 bases removed from V and 1 base from J, the gap between germline ends came to 6 bases. The DNA for the CDR3 is TGTGCCAGCAGTTTCCAGGGGAACACCGGGGAGCTGTTTTTT. As protein: CASSFQGNTGELFF.

The table lists this clonotype with a few counts. J is TRBJ1-1 and V is TRBV2; D is uncertain. Per the germline V gene, CDR1 is SNHLY and CDR2 is FYNNEI. The V end lost 3 bases, the J end lost 0 bases, and 5 bases lay between the germline ends. The CDR3 has 13 amino acids. CDR3 amino acids: CASSDDMNTEAFF. DNA for the CDR3: TGTGCCAGCAGTGACGATATGAACACTGAAGCTTTCTTT. Using reference TRBV2 and TRBJ1-1 for the parts outside the CDR3, the full variable domain is EPEVTQTPSHQVTQMGQEVILRCVPISNHLYFYWYRQILGQKVEFLVSFYNNEISEKSEIFDDQFSVERPDGSNFTLKIRSTKLEDSAMYFCASSDDMNTEAFFGQGTRLTVV.

This clonotype was counted a few times. The chain employs TRBV27 and TRBJ2-2; D is undetermined. Germline V gene sequence: CDR1 MNHEY, CDR2 SMNVEV (reference sequence). The ends were cut back, 5 bases at V and 4 bases at J, with 2 bases in the middle. The CDR3 totals 11 residues. CDR3 in DNA: TGTGCCAGCAGTGTCACCGGGGAGCTGTTTTTT. Its protein is CASSVTGELFF.

Remarks on this clonotype: A read error may explain this, as a much larger clone is one base away. The chain employs TRBV28 and TRBJ2-1, with 13 bases aligning to TRBD2. CDR3 length equals 20 residues. The germline CDR1 and CDR2 sequences are MDHEN and SYDVKM. The CDR3 DNA sequence: TGTGCCAGCAGTTTACCGGGACTAGCGGGAAGTGGTCGGAGTTACAATGAGCAGCTCTTC. Translated, it gives CASSLPGLAGSGRSYNEQLF.

This clonotype has ten or more counts. The chain couples TRBV6-1 to TRBJ1-5; perhaps TRBD1 as D (5 bases). V was clipped by 6 bases and J by 2 bases, with 14 bases between them. Germline values: CDR1 MNHNS, CDR2 SASEGT. The CDR3 loop spans 15 amino acids. CDR3 loop: CASREGRGGNQPQHF. For the CDR3, the DNA is TGTGCCAGCAGAGAGGGGCGCGGGGGCAATCAGCCCCAGCATTTT.

This clonotype was seen ten or more times. V is TRBV7-9 and J is TRBJ2-7, with D unclear. CDR1 and CDR2 (germline): SEHNR, FQNEAQ (reference sequence). The ends were cut back, 5 bases at V and 7 bases at J, with 18 bases in the middle. This CDR3 has 14 amino acids. CDR3 nucleotide sequence: TGTGCCAGCAGCAACTCACTCGGATGGGTTGAGCAGTACTTC. It translates to CASSNSLGWVEQYF.

With respect to this clonotype: This may be a read error: a much more frequent sequence differs by one nucleotide. This rearrangement joins TRBV11-2 to TRBJ2-3; D uncertain. The CDR3 runs 13 residues. Germline V gene sequence: CDR1 SGHAT, CDR2 FQNNGV. DNA of the CDR3: TGTGCCAGCAGGCCCCCCTACACAGATACGCAGTGTTTT. It is translated as CASRPPYTDTQCF.

This clonotype was recorded many times. This chain links TRBV7-9 with TRBJ2-5; 8 bases fit TRBD2. The V segment lost 0 bases and the J segment 5 bases; nucleotides outside the gene matches: 5. This CDR3 contains 15 residues. Germline values: CDR1 SEHNR, CDR2 FQNEAQ (reference sequence). The CDR3 bases are TGTGCCAGCAGCTTAGCGCAGCGGGGGCGCGAGACCCAGTACTTC. Protein sequence: CASSLAQRGRETQYF. The entire variable domain, with the rest obtained from reference TRBV7-9 and TRBJ2-5, is as follows: DTGVSQNPRHKITKRGQNVTFRCDPISEHNRLYWYRQTLGQGPEFLTYFQNEAQLEKSRLLSDRFSAERPKGSFSTLEIQRTEQGDSAMYLCASSLAQRGRETQYFGPGTRLLVL.

With regard to this clonotype: This may come from a read error, since a much larger clone is one base off. The chain combines TRBV12-3 or TRBV12-4 with TRBJ2-3; either TRBD1 or TRBD2 may supply D (7 bases each). CDR3 length equals 15 residues. Written as DNA, the CDR3 is TGTGCCAGCAGTCCGAGGGAGGGGGCGCGGGATACGCAGTGTTTT. Translation: CASSPREGARDTQCF.

The table lists this clonotype with a few counts. An end of the junction does not agree with germline; a read error may underlie this. This chain connects TRBV27 to TRBJ2-3, with 8 nucleotides matching TRBD1. The CDR3 covers 16 residues. CDR1 and CDR2 from the germline V gene are MNHEY and SMNVEV (reference sequence). CDR3 in DNA: TGTGCCAGCAGTTTGCTGACAGGGGCTCGGGCAGATACGCGGTATTTT. Translation gives CASSLLTGARADTRYF.

This clonotype was seen more than once but under ten times. The J gene is TRBJ2-1, the V gene TRBV6-2 or TRBV6-3; 7 positions match TRBD2. After removal of 5 bases from V and 6 bases from J, the junction contained 7 bases not matched to a gene. This CDR3 contains 14 residues. Germline loops: CDR1 MNHEY, CDR2 SVGEGT. Here the CDR3 reads CASSPTSPFNEQFF. CDR3 bases: TGTGCCAGCAGTCCGACTAGCCCCTTCAATGAGCAGTTCTTC.